This TCR beta chain was observed in a study of blood T cell repertoires in COVID-19. The CDR3 is made up of 12 amino acids. Trimming took off 5 bases at V and 4 bases at J, with 8 bases between the two ends. Profiling relied on immunoSEQ multiplex PCR, and the TCRdb table lists in-frame clones only, not all of them. This table holds some 130,000 clones, approximately 89% found once. The rearrangement links TRBV12-3 or TRBV12-4 to TRBJ1-1; D possibly corresponds to TRBD1 (6 bases). This TCR came from a man between 50 and 59 years old with acute or convalescent COVID-19. The sequenced sample was peripheral blood. Written as DNA, the CDR3 is TGTGCCAGCAGTATCAGGGGCACTGAAGCTTTCTTT. It encodes CASSIRGTEAFF.